The entry below describes one TCR beta chain. The entry originates in a study of cytomegalovirus exposure and HLA in healthy donors. Primers: 60 Vbeta forward and 13 Jbeta reverse. TCRdb keeps only in-frame clones here, not all; method: immunoSEQ multiplex PCR. The sample holds approximately 110,000 clones, roughly 79% seen once. The CDR3 is 14 amino acids. Germline CDR1 is SEHNR and CDR2 is FQNEAQ (reference sequence). V was clipped by 4 bases and J by 7 bases, with 14 bases between them. The TCR was taken from a woman aged 45-65 years in good health and CMV-seropositive. Material: PBMCs. V is TRBV7-9 and J is TRBJ2-1; TRBD2 is a possible D gene (7 bases). DNA of the CDR3: TGTGCCAGCAGCTCGACGGGGGGCAGAAATGAGCAGTTCTTC. Amino acids: CASSSTGGRNEQFF. Filled out from reference TRBV7-9 and TRBJ2-1, the complete variable domain reads DTGVSQNPRHKITKRGQNVTFRCDPISEHNRLYWYRQTLGQGPEFLTYFQNEAQLEKSRLLSDRFSAERPKGSFSTLEIQRTEQGDSAMYLCASSSTGGRNEQFFGPGTRLTVL.